This TCR beta chain was identified in a study of T cells in Graves' hyperthyroidism and ophthalmopathy. Overall study: It was at initial diagnosis, before any treatment, that peripheral blood was collected. Findings and limits, study-wide: Clonotypes that were expanded in thyroid above 0.001 mostly appeared in blood too. A model using 13 V-J features told ophthalmopathy apart from stable hyperthyroidism.

As regards this clonotype: What it recognizes is unknown.

Across 18 months, stable Graves' hyperthyroidism was marked by no progression to ophthalmopathy. RNA transcripts provided the source from which TCR beta CDR3 regions were amplified. The TCR CDR3 first-round RT-PCR relied on the HTBI primer set. TCRdb fed the multiplex PCR reads into MiXCR, producing one record per CDR3 protein. This sample has around 690,000 distinct CDR3 sequences, with around 16% found just once. CDR1 and CDR2 from the germline V gene are SGHKS and YYEKEE (reference sequence). Trimming stripped 4 bases from V and 0 bases from J, with 23 bases between. The CDR3 length is 19 residues.

The sequenced material came from blood. The V call is TRBV5-5, the J call TRBJ2-4; D not certain. The sequence was collected from a man aged 50 to 60 with Graves' hyperthyroidism. The CDR3 coding sequence is TGTGCCAGCAGCACCCTGGGCCCCCCCGAGAACCTAGCCAAAAACATTCAGTACTTC. Translated, it gives CASSTLGPPENLAKNIQYF.